The 30 T cell receptor beta chains listed next were all sequenced from one sample in a study of circulating and synovial CD4+ cells in juvenile arthritis. TCRdb's copy holds only in-frame clones and misses some; the assay was immunoSEQ multiplex PCR. This sample has fewer than 40,000 clones, with around 95% found just once. The sample taken for sequencing was CD4+ T cells from blood. The receptors here all came from a human donor with juvenile idiopathic arthritis.

The rearrangement links TRBV29-1 to TRBJ2-4; D remains unclear. The germline CDR1 and CDR2 sequences are SQVTM and ANQGSEA. This CDR3 has 14 amino acids. V gave up 4 bases and J gave up 0 bases, with 10 bases separating them. DNA for the CDR3: TGCAGCGTTGCTTTAAAGCTAGCCAAAAACATTCAGTACTTC. This codes for CSVALKLAKNIQYF.

The rearrangement joins TRBV5-5 to TRBJ1-4, with a tentative D call TRBD1 (6 bases). The germline V and J ends were trimmed by 4 bases and 6 bases, with 16 bases remaining between them. CDR1 and CDR2 from the germline V gene are SGHKS and YYEKEE (reference sequence). The CDR3 totals 15 residues. The CDR3 DNA reads as TGTGCCAGCAGCCTGGTCGGGGGGCAGTATGAAAAACTGTTTTTT. Protein sequence: CASSLVGGQYEKLFF.

The chain recombines TRBV28 with TRBJ2-3; D might be TRBD2 (6 bases). CDR1 and CDR2 (germline): MDHEN, SYDVKM. This CDR3 is built from 13 residues. V lost 10 bases to trimming and J lost 9 bases, with 20 bases between them. The CDR3, as DNA: TGTGCCACCGGCTCGGGGGTCGTAATAACGCAGTATTTT. Translating it yields CATGSGVVITQYF.

This chain joins TRBV6-5 and TRBJ2-7; TRBD1 aligns across 7 bases. Germline V CDR1 and CDR2: MNHEY, SVGAGI. V lost 2 bases to trimming and J lost 2 bases; unmatched junction nucleotides: 6. This CDR3 is 15 amino acids long. The CDR3, as DNA: TGTGCCAGCAGTTACAGGTCAACAGGGGCCTACGAGCAGTACTTC. It translates to CASSYRSTGAYEQYF.

The chain employs TRBV7-3 and TRBJ2-5; TRBD2 is a possible D gene (5 bases). V dropped 4 bases and J dropped 5 bases, with 11 bases sitting between them. In germline, CDR1 is SGHTA, CDR2 FQGTGA. The CDR3 covers 13 residues. DNA for the CDR3: TGTGCCAGCAGCTCCGGGGTTTTGGAGACCCAGTACTTC. It encodes CASSSGVLETQYF.

The chain links TRBV19 to TRBJ2-1, with TRBD2 as a possible D gene (6 bases). Germline assignment: CDR1 LNHDA and CDR2 SQIVND (reference sequence). The CDR3 runs to 15 residues. V dropped 3 bases and J dropped 0 bases, with 9 bases sitting between them. This CDR3 reads CASSISGNSYNEQFF. As DNA, the CDR3 is TGTGCCAGTAGTATTAGCGGAAACTCCTACAATGAGCAGTTCTTC.

The chain couples TRBV7-9 to TRBJ1-2; 8 positions agree with TRBD1. CDR1 and CDR2 from the germline V gene are SEHNR and FQNEAQ (reference sequence). The CDR3 sequence is 14 residues long. V shed 6 bases, J shed 6 bases, and the junction held 9 bases outside the gene matches. The CDR3 loop is CASSLLDRANGYTF. CDR3 DNA sequence: TGTGCCAGCAGTCTACTGGACAGGGCTAATGGCTACACCTTC.

V gene TRBV5-5 combines with J gene TRBJ1-1; D is unclear. Germline assignment: CDR1 SGHKS and CDR2 YYEKEE (reference sequence). Trimming left V 1 base short and J 1 base short, with 5 bases between. The CDR3 is 13 amino acids. The CDR3 sequence: CASSLLQNTEAFF. CDR3 nucleotides: TGTGCCAGCAGCTTGTTACAGAACACTGAAGCTTTCTTT.

The chain is built from TRBV6-1 and TRBJ1-5; D unclear. The length of the CDR3 is 14 residues. Germline-derived CDR1 and CDR2 are MNHNS and SASEGT. V was clipped by 8 bases and J by 7 bases, with 18 bases between them. The CDR3 here is CASGLRKAGQPQHF. The CDR3 DNA reads as TGTGCCAGCGGATTGAGGAAAGCGGGACAGCCCCAGCATTTT.

The chain has TRBV6-5 and TRBJ2-7; D is possibly TRBD2 (5 bases). V lost 6 bases and J lost 1, with 10 bases in between. Germline V gene data show CDR1 as MNHEY and CDR2 as SVGAGI. The CDR3 consists of 13 residues. In nucleotides, the CDR3 is TGTGCCAGCAGCGGAGGACGGTCCTACGAGCAGTACTTC. Translated: CASSGGRSYEQYF.

The rearrangement links TRBV19 to TRBJ1-2; 8 bases fit TRBD1. CDR3 length: 17 residues. Germline CDR1 LNHDA, CDR2 SQIVND (reference sequence). J lost 6 bases, V lost 5 bases, and 17 bases had no gene match. In DNA, the CDR3 is TGTGCCAGTAGTCACTGGATGGACAGGGAAGCAACCCATGGCTACACCTTC. Its protein is CASSHWMDREATHGYTF.

The V call is TRBV29-1, the J call TRBJ1-2; TRBD1 matches 7 bases. Trimming took 6 bases from V and 1 from J; bases not matched to a gene: 8. CDR1 is SQVTM, CDR2 ANQGSEA, per germline. The CDR3 is 14 residues long. The CDR3 DNA is TGCAGCGTCTCACAGGGGTCCGATAACTATGGCTACACCTTC. Its translation is CSVSQGSDNYGYTF.

This CDR3 is CASGLAPGGTIYF. The CDR3 DNA sequence: TGTGCTAGTGGTTTGGCCCCCGGGGGCACCATATATTTT. The chain couples TRBV12-5 to TRBJ1-3, with a weak D call TRBD1 (5 bases). V was trimmed by 1 base and J by 9 bases, leaving 10 bases between them. The CDR3 contains 13 residues. Per germline, CDR1 LGHNT and CDR2 FRNRAP.

The V call is TRBV5-6, the J call TRBJ1-4; D unresolved. V lost 4 bases to trimming and J lost 7 bases, with 8 bases between them. Germline CDR1 and CDR2: SGHDT and YYEEEE. This CDR3 region has 12 residues. Here the CDR3 DNA reads TGTGCCAGCAGCCTGGACGGTGAAAAACTGTTTTTT. Translation gives CASSLDGEKLFF.

CDR3 coding DNA: TGTGCCAGCAGCGAACACCCCGGGGAGTCTCCGGATACGCAGTATTTT. Translation gives CASSEHPGESPDTQYF. This chain connects TRBV9 to TRBJ2-3; the D gene is possibly TRBD2 (5 bases). Germline V lookup: CDR1 SGDLS, CDR2 YYNGEE. There are 16 residues in the CDR3. V shed 3 bases and J shed 6 bases, with 20 bases lying between them.

This chain links TRBV10-3 with TRBJ2-3; D unclear. The ends were cut back, 5 bases at V and 0 bases at J, with 12 bases in the middle. The germline gives CDR1 ENHRY, CDR2 SYGVKD. This CDR3 comprises 15 residues. The CDR3 nucleotides are TGTGCCATCAGTCCGACAATGTCTAGCACAGATACGCAGTATTTT. This translates into CAISPTMSSTDTQYF.

In this sample, this clone turned up once. The chain couples TRBV7-2 to TRBJ1-3; D remains unclear. V shed 5 bases and J shed 0 bases, with 14 bases lying between them. The CDR3 extends over 16 amino acids. CDR1 and CDR2 (germline): SGHTA, FQGNSA. The CDR3 DNA sequence: TGTGCCAGCAGCGGCGGCCCCTGGAGCTCTGGAAACACCATATATTTT. This encodes CASSGGPWSSGNTIYF.

V and J are TRBV6-4 and TRBJ2-1, with D perhaps matching TRBD1 (6 bases). Trimming cost V 6 bases and J 4 bases, with 10 bases left between them. Germline assignment: CDR1 MRHNA and CDR2 SNTAGT. The CDR3 sequence is 13 residues long. CDR3 sequence (DNA): TGTGCCAGCAGCGCGACAGGATACAATGAGCAGTTCTTC. Protein sequence: CASSATGYNEQFF.

This chain uses TRBV2 with TRBJ2-5, with 10 nucleotides matching TRBD2. The end of the DNA is better explained by TRBJ2-7, so the J call may be wrong. Germline V lookup: CDR1 SNHLY, CDR2 FYNNEI. This CDR3 has 14 residues. DNA for the CDR3: TGTGCCAGCAGTTTTCTAGCGGGAGTGCCCGAGCAGTACTTC. Encoded protein: CASSFLAGVPEQYF.

This clone is a singleton in its sample. The V and J genes are TRBV4-1 and TRBJ2-2; 8 nucleotides line up with TRBD1. This CDR3 is 16 amino acids long. The germline V gene encodes CDR1 MGHRA and CDR2 YSYEKL. J gave up 5 bases and V 1 base, and 6 bases lay outside the gene matches. The CDR3 nucleotides read TGCGCCAGCAGCCAAGGCAGGGGGCGCGGGACCGGGGAGCTGTTTTTT. It codes for CASSQGRGRGTGELFF.

The V gene is TRBV11-2, the J gene TRBJ2-5; 7 bases align to TRBD1. This CDR3 is 15 amino acids long. V lost 5 bases to trimming and J lost 5 bases; unmatched junction nucleotides: 11. The V gene's germline CDR1 is SGHAT and CDR2 FQNNGV. The CDR3 DNA reads TGTGCCAGCAGCCCGGGGCACAGGGGTGGGGAGACCCAGTACTTC. This codes for CASSPGHRGGETQYF.

The gene calls are TRBV4-1 and TRBJ2-2; 9 bases are a match to TRBD2. V shed 4 bases and J 0 bases; nucleotides not matched to a gene: 3. Germline V gives CDR1 MGHRA, CDR2 YSYEKL. This CDR3 region has 16 residues. CDR3 sequence reads: CASSLSSGANTGELFF. The CDR3 DNA reads TGCGCCAGCAGCCTTTCTAGCGGGGCGAACACCGGGGAGCTGTTTTTT.

The genes are TRBV27 and TRBJ2-5, with D possibly matching TRBD1 (6 bases). The V gene lost 5 bases and the J gene lost 3 bases, with 16 bases spanning the gap. Germline V gene data show CDR1 as MNHEY and CDR2 as SMNVEV (reference sequence). The CDR3 totals 15 residues. The DNA for the CDR3 is TGTGCCAGCAGTACCCTGGACAGAGACGAAGAGACCCAGTACTTC. This sequence encodes CASSTLDRDEETQYF.

The genes are TRBV5-6 and TRBJ1-2, with unresolved D. CDR3 length equals 12 residues. Germline assignment: CDR1 SGHDT and CDR2 YYEEEE. V was shortened by 6 bases and J by 12 bases, with 18 bases between the two germline ends. The CDR3 here is CASTALRVMNTF. CDR3 nucleotide sequence: TGTGCCAGCACCGCTCTCCGGGTCATGAACACCTTC.

V gene TRBV11-3 combines with J gene TRBJ2-1, with D perhaps TRBD2 (6 bases). CDR1 is SGHNT and CDR2 is YENEEA in the germline V gene. There are 13 residues in the CDR3. V was cut by 5 bases and J by 7 bases, with 12 bases left in between. The CDR3 protein is CASSQGSGNEQFF. The CDR3 DNA reads as TGTGCCAGCAGCCAAGGCAGCGGGAATGAGCAGTTCTTC.

This clone was seen a single time. The chain joins TRBV7-2 to TRBJ1-1, with D unresolved. The CDR3 extends over 13 amino acids. Germline loops: CDR1 SGHTA, CDR2 FQGNSA. The V end was cut by 2 bases, the J end by 6 bases, with 10 bases between. In DNA, the CDR3 is TGTGCCAGCAGCTTACGACGGGGTGCTGAAGCTTTCTTT. Protein product: CASSLRRGAEAFF.

The gene calls are TRBV5-6 and TRBJ1-2, with unresolved D. Germline CDR1 is SGHDT and CDR2 is YYEEEE. The V gene lost 4 bases and the J gene lost 3 bases, with 10 bases spanning the gap. This CDR3 has 13 residues. CDR3 residues: CASSEEAYYGYTF. The CDR3 region has the DNA TGTGCCAGCAGCGAAGAAGCCTACTATGGCTACACCTTC.

The chain uses TRBV10-1 and TRBJ2-1, with D uncertain. The CDR3 consists of 14 residues. Trimming left V 5 bases short and J 0 bases short, with 8 bases between. Germline V gives CDR1 WNHNN, CDR2 SYGVQD (reference sequence). The CDR3 bases are TGCGCCAGCAGTAGCGCGAGCTCCTACAATGAGCAGTTCTTC. Protein: CASSSASSYNEQFF.

This chain connects TRBV5-5 to TRBJ2-7; D possibly corresponds to TRBD1 (6 bases). The CDR3 loop spans 13 amino acids. V lost 4 bases and J lost 7, with 15 bases in between. Germline assignment: CDR1 SGHKS and CDR2 YYEKEE (reference sequence). In nucleotides, the CDR3 is TGTGCCAGCAGCGCGGAAGGGGGTCGGGAGCAGTACTTC. Encoded protein: CASSAEGGREQYF.

This chain links TRBV2 with TRBJ1-1; 7 nucleotides agree with TRBD1. The CDR3 has 14 residues. Germline loops: CDR1 SNHLY, CDR2 FYNNEI. V dropped 9 bases and J dropped 3; count of bases not matched to a gene: 10. This CDR3 is CASSTGTAHTEAFF. CDR3 in DNA: TGTGCCAGTTCGACCGGGACAGCTCACACTGAAGCTTTCTTT.